Described below is a single T cell receptor beta chain sequence and its context. This record belongs to a study of tumor-infiltrating lymphocytes in oesophageal squamous cell carcinoma. TCRdb reprocessed the PCR reads with MiXCR, giving one entry per CDR3 protein. The sample carries fewer than 16,000 distinct CDR3 sequences, over 45% recorded once. CDR1 and CDR2 (germline): SGHAT, FQDESV (reference sequence). The CDR3 spans 15 residues. V gene TRBV11-1 combines with J gene TRBJ2-1, with 7 bases matching TRBD1. The assigned J gene may be wrong: the sequence end matches TRBJ2-5 better. The source of this sequence is a male donor with esophageal squamous cell carcinoma. The source material was esophageal tumor tissue. CDR3 sequence (DNA): TGTGCCAGCAGCTTAGGTGGGACAGTACAAGAGACCCAGTACTTC. Translated, it gives CASSLGGTVQETQYF.